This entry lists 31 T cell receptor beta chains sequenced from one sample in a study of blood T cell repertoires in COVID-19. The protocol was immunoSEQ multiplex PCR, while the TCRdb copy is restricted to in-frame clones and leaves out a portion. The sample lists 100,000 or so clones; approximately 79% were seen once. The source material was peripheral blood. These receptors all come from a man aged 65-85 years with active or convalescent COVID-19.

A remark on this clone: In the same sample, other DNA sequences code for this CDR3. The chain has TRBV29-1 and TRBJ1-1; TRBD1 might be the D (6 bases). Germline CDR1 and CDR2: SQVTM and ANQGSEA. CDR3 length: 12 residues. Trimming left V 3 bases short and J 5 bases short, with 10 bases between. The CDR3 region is CSVDRGRTEAFF. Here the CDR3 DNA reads TGCAGCGTTGACAGGGGACGTACTGAAGCTTTCTTT. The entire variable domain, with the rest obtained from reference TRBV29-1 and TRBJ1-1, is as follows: SAVISQKPSRDICQRGTSLTIQCQVDSQVTMMFWYRQQPGQSLTLIATANQGSEATYESGFVIDKFPISRPNLTFSTLTVSNMSPEDSSIYLCSVDRGRTEAFFGQGTRLTVV.

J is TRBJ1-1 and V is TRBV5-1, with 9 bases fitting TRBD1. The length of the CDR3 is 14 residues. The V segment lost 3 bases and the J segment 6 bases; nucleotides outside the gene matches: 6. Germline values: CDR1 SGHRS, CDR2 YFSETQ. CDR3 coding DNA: TGCGCCAGCAGCTGGACAGGGGAGGTCTCTGAAGCTTTCTTT. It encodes CASSWTGEVSEAFF.

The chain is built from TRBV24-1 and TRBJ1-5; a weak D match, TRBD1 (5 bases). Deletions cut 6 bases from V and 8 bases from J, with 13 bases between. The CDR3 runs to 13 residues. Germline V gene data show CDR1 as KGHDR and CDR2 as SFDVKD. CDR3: CATSRGEGKPQHF. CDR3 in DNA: TGTGCCACCAGTCGAGGGGAGGGTAAGCCCCAGCATTTT.

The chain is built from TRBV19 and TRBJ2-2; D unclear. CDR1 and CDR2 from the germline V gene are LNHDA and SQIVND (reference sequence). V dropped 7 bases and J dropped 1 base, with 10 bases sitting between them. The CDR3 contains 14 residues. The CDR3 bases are TGTGCCAGTATTTCTAGAGGGAACACCGGGGAGCTGTTTTTT. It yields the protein CASISRGNTGELFF.

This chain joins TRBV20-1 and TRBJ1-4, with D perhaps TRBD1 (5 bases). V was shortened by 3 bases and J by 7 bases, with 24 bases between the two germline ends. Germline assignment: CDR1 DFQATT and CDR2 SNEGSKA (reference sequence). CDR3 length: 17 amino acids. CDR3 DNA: TGCAGTGCTAGTTGTGAAGTAGTGACAGTGTGGAGTGAAAAACTGTTTTTT. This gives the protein CSASCEVVTVWSEKLFF.

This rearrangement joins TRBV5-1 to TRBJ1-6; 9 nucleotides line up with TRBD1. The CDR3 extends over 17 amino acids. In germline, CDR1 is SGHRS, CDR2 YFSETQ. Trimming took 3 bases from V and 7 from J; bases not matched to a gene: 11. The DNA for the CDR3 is TGCGCCAGCAGCTCAAGCACCCAGGGACAGGGAAATTCACCCCTCCACTTT. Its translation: CASSSSTQGQGNSPLHF.

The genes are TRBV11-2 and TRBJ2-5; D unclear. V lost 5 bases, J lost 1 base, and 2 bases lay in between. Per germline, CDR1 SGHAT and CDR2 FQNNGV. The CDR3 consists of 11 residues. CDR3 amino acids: CASSRQETQYF. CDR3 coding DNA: TGTGCCAGCAGCCGCCAAGAGACCCAGTACTTC.

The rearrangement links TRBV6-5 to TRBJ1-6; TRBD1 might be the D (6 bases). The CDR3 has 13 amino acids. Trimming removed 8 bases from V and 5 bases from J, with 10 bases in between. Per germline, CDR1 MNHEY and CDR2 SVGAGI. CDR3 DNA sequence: TGTGCCAGCGTCCGGGACAATAATTCACCCCTCCACTTT. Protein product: CASVRDNNSPLHF.

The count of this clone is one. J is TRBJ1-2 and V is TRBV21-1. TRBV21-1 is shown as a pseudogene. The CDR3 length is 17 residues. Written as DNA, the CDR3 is TGTGCCAGCAGCAGGGCCGGGGGGGGCTCTTTTAACTATGGCTACACCTTC. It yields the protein CASSRAGGGSFNYGYTF.

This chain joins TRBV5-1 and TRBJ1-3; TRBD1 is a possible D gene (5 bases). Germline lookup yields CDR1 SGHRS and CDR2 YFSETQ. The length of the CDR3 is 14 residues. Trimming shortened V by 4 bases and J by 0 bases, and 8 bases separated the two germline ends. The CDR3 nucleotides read TGCGCCAGCAGCCCGGGGGACTCTGGAAACACCATATATTTT. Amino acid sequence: CASSPGDSGNTIYF.

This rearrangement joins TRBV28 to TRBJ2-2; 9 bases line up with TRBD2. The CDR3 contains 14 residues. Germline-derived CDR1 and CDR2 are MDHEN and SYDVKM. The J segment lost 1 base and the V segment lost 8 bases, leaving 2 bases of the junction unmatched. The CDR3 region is CASLTSGNTGELFF. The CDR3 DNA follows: TGTGCCAGCCTGACTAGCGGGAACACCGGGGAGCTGTTTTTT.

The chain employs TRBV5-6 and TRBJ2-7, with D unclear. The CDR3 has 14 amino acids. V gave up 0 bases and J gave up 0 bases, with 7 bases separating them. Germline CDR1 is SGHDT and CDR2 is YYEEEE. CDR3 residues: CASSLVLNSYEQYF. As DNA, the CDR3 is TGTGCCAGCAGCTTGGTGCTAAACTCCTACGAGCAGTACTTC.

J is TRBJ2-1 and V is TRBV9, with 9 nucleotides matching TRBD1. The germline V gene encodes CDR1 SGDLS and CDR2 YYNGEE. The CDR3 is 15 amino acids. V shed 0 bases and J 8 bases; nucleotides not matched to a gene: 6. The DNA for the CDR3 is TGTGCCAGCAGCGTAGTGACAGGGGGTGTCGATGAGCAGTTCTTC. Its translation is CASSVVTGGVDEQFF.

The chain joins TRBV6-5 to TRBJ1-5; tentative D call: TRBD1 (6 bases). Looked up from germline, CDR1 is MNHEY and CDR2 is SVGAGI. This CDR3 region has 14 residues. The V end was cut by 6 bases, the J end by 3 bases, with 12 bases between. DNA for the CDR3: TGTGCCAGCAGGAACGGACAGCTCAATCAGCCCCAGCATTTT. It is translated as CASRNGQLNQPQHF.

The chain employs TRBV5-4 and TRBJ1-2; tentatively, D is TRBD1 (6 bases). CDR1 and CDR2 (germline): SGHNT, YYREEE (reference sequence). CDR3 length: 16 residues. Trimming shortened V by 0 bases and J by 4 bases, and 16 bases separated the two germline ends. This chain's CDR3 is CASSLGRGGVGYGYTF. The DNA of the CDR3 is TGTGCCAGCAGCTTGGGGCGGGGGGGCGTCGGCTATGGCTACACCTTC.

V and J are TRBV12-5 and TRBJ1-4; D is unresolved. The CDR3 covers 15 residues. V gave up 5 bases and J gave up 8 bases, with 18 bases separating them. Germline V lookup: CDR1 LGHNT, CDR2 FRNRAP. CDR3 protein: CASGTSTKRVEKLFF. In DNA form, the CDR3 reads TGTGCTAGTGGTACCTCGACCAAGAGGGTCGAAAAACTGTTTTTT.

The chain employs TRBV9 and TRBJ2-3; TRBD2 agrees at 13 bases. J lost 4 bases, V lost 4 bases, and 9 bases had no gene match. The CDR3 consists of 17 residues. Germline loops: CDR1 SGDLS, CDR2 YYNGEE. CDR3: CASSRFWTSGSSDTQYF. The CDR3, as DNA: TGTGCCAGCAGCAGGTTTTGGACTAGCGGGAGTTCAGATACGCAGTATTTT.

CDR3 residues: CASSLRERDTQYF. The CDR3 DNA sequence: TGTGCCAGCAGCTTACGGGAGAGGGATACGCAGTATTTT. The V and J genes are TRBV7-9 and TRBJ2-3, with D perhaps matching TRBD2 (6 bases). The CDR3 is made up of 13 amino acids. Trimming stripped 2 bases from V and 6 bases from J, with 9 bases between. The V gene's germline CDR1 is SEHNR and CDR2 FQNEAQ (reference sequence).

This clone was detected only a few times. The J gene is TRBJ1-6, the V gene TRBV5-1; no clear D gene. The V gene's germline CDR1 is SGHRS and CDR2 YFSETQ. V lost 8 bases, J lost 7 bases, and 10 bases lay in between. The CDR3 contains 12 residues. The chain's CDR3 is CARLPRNSPLHF. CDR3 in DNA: TGCGCCAGGTTGCCCAGGAATTCACCCCTCCACTTT.

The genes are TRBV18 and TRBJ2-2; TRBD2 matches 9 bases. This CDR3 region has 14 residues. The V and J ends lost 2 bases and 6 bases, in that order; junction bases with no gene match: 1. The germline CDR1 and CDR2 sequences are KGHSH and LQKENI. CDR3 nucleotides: TGTGCCAGCTCACCAGGACTAGCGCCCGGGGAGCTGTTTTTT. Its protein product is CASSPGLAPGELFF.

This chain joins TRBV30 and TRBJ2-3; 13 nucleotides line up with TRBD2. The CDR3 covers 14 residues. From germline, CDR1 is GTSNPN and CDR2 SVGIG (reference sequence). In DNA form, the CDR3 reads TGTGCTCGGAGTGGACTAGCGGGAGAAGATACGCAGTATTTT. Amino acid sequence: CARSGLAGEDTQYF.

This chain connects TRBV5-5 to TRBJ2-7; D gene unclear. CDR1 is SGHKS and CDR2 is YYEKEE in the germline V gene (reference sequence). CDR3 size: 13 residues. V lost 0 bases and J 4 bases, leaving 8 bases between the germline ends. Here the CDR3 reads CASSLDWFYEQYF. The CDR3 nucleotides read TGTGCCAGCAGCTTGGACTGGTTTTACGAGCAGTACTTC.

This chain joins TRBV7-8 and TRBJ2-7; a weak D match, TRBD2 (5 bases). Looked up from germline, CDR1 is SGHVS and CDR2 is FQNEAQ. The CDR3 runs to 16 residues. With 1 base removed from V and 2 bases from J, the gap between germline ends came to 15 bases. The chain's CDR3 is CASSLEPGPGTYEQYF. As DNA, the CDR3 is TGTGCCAGCAGCTTAGAACCGGGCCCCGGGACCTACGAGCAGTACTTC.

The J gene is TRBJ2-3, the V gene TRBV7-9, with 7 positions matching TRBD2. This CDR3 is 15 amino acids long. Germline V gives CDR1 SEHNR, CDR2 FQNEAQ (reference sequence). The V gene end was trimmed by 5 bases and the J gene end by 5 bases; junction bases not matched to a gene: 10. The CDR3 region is CASSPERGWKDTQYF. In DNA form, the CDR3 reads TGTGCCAGCAGCCCCGAGCGGGGTTGGAAAGATACGCAGTATTTT.

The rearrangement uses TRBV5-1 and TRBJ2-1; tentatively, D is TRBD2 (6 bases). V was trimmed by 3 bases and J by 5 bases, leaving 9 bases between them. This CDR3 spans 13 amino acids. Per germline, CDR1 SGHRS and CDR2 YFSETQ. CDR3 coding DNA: TGCGCCAGCAGCTGGGGACTTAACAATGAGCAGTTCTTC. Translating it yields CASSWGLNNEQFF.

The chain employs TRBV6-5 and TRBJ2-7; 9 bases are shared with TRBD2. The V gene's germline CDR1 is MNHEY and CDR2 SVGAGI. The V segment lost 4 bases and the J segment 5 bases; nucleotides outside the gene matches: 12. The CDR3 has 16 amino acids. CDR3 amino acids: CASSSSPIAGVNEQYF. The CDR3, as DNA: TGTGCCAGCAGTTCCTCCCCTATAGCGGGGGTCAACGAGCAGTACTTC.

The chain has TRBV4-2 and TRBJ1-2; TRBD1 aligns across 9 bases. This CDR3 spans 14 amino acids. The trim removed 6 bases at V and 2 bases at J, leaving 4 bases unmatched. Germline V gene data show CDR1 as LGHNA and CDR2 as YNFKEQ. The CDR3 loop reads CASRPTGGNYGYTF. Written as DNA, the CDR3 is TGTGCCAGCAGACCGACAGGGGGAAACTATGGCTACACCTTC.

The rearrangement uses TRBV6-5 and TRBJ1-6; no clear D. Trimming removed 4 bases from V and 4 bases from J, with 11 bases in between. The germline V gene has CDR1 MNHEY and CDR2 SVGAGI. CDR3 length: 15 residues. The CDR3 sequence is CASSSPGSYNSPLHF. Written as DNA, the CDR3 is TGTGCCAGCAGTTCCCCCGGGAGTTATAATTCACCCCTCCACTTT.

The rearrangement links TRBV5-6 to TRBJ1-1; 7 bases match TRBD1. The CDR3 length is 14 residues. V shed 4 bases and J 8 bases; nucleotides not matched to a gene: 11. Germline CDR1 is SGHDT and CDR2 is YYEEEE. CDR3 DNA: TGTGCCAGCAGCCCACTTGGAGGGGGCTGGGAAGCTTTCTTT. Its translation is CASSPLGGGWEAFF.

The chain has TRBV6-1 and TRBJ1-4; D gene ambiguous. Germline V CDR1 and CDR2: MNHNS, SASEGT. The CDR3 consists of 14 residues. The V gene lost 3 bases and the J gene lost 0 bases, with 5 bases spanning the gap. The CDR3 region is CASSDVTTNEKLFF. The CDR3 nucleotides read TGTGCCAGCAGTGATGTCACAACTAATGAAAAACTGTTTTTT.

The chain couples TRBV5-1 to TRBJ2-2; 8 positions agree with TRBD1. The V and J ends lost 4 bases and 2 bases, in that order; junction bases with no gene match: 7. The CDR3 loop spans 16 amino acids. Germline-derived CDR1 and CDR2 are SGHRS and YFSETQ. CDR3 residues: CASSPTGGFNTGELFF. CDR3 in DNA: TGCGCCAGCAGCCCTACAGGGGGGTTTAACACCGGGGAGCTGTTTTTT. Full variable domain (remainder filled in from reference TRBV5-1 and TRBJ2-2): KAGVTQTPRYLIKTRGQQVTLSCSPISGHRSVSWYQQTPGQGLQFLFEYFSETQRNKGNFPGRFSGRQFSNSRSEMNVSTLELGDSALYLCASSPTGGFNTGELFFGEGSRLTVL.